This T cell receptor (beta chain) appears in the sequencing data of a study of T cells in narcolepsy. The data were produced by immunoSEQ multiplex PCR, yet TCRdb's version contains in-frame clones alone and is incomplete. In the table there are 30,000 to 35,000 clones, 60% to 80% of which are singletons. Note on this clone: Its antigen is unidentified.

V shed 0 bases and J 8 bases; nucleotides not matched to a gene: 10. The germline gives CDR1 SQVTM, CDR2 ANQGSEA. The CDR3 runs to 15 residues. The study's findings and limits: Autoreactive clonotypes reportedly recurred in blood of same and different patients, not controls. Comparing one patient's CSF and blood CD4+ clonotypes highlighted HCRT- and TRIB2-specific autoreactive clonotypes. Autoreactive clone sequences were missing from some blood memory CD4+ repertoires.

This clonotype was sampled from a human donor in good health. The sample consisted of memory (CD45RA-) CD4+ T cells from blood. V is TRBV29-1 and J is TRBJ2-4, with 7 bases matching TRBD2. Written as DNA, the CDR3 is TGCAGCGTTGAAGATATCACTCCCCGGGGGGACATTCAGTACTTC. Its translation is CSVEDITPRGDIQYF. Drawing the rest from reference TRBV29-1 and TRBJ2-4, the complete variable domain is SAVISQKPSRDICQRGTSLTIQCQVDSQVTMMFWYRQQPGQSLTLIATANQGSEATYESGFVIDKFPISRPNLTFSTLTVSNMSPEDSSIYLCSVEDITPRGDIQYFGAGTRLSVL.